The clone carrying this T cell receptor beta chain was picked up a small number of times. This sample stems from a study of blood T cell repertoires in COVID-19. The overall study: T cells, B-cell-depleted T cells, or PBMCs supplied cDNA or gDNA.

Original processing notes: The authors estimated nucleated cell counts from reference gene primer amplification. This table comes from immunoSEQ multiplex PCR, and its TCRdb copy is limited to in-frame clones, with some not included. Clonal size and the V and J genes are those of that table, whereas D and trimming came from the DNA. The repertoire holds some 91,000 clones, with around three quarters as singletons. V lost 7 bases to trimming and J lost 1 base, with 11 bases between them. The CDR3 is 14 residues long. CDR1 and CDR2 from the germline V gene are MNHEY and SVGAGI. The sequenced sample was peripheral blood. The chain carries TRBV6-5 and TRBJ1-5; maybe TRBD1 (5 bases). The source of this sequence is a man aged 65 to 85 with acute or convalescent COVID-19. CDR3 sequence: CASTQPGSNQPQHF. The DNA for the CDR3 is TGTGCCAGCACCCAGCCAGGGAGCAATCAGCCCCAGCATTTT.